Listed here is a single T cell receptor (beta chain). Its recognized antigen is unknown. Base quality data are lacking; no much larger clone is found one base away. In the germline V gene, CDR1 corresponds to MNHEY and CDR2 to SVGAGI. V and J lose 6 bases and 0 bases, and a span of 11 bases separates them. CDR3 length: 14 amino acids, cysteine to phenylalanine. The DNA shown is the 42-base CDR3, in frame from base 1. This sample is part of a study of blood T cell repertoires in COVID-19 (dated by TCRdb to the early 2020s). With respect to the entire study: The collaborator samples originated in the United States, Italy and Spain and spanned the acute and convalescent phases of COVID-19. The material from the prospective study consisted of cDNA or gDNA derived from T cells, B-cell-depleted T cells, or PBMCs. Subjects who had been exposed to COVID-19, were actively infected with it, or had recovered from it provided the deeply sampled blood TCRbeta repertoires that made up the dataset. The repertoires were made available in a free public database intended to serve as a resource for research on the immune response to SARS-CoV-2. Samples were obtained from the ongoing ImmuneRACE study (first 160 participants) and from about 1,300 subjects provided by 6 global collaborators. Nearly every sample came with metadata listing a de-identified subject ID, COVID-19 status, age in years and sex. HLA class I and class II types, where available, came from metadata supplied by the sample provider rather than from assay-based typing. On the study overall, not on this receptor specifically: The quantity of clinical and demographic metadata differed by source and by participant and was supplied without curation.

TCRbeta CDR3 regions were amplified from genomic DNA by means of the immunoSEQ Assay, a bias-controlled multiplex PCR. In the source study's methods: Within the assay, amplification of reference gene primers was used to estimate how many nucleated cells each sample contained. Sequence reads were collapsed and filtered to measure the absolute abundance of every unique TCRbeta CDR3 rearrangement. Productive Simpson clonality was computed per sample as the square root of Simpson's diversity index over productive rearrangements. The immuneACCESS repertoire file appears here via TCRdb, limited to in-frame rearrangements. These files lack a portion of the clones; in checked studies, under half of the deficit traces to unresolved V genes, and the cause of the others is not known. V and J calls and clone size come straight from that table; D and trimming were deduced from the DNA. This sample is represented by 180,000 or so clones; roughly 82% of them were singletons. The ten largest clonotypes hold approximately 11% of the sample.

Enrolling through a virtual design, the prospective study's participants ranged in age from roughly 18 to 90 years and lived across 24 United States geographic areas. Cohort assignment in the prospective study relied on participant-reported clinical history from a screening survey and a study questionnaire. ImmuneRACE Cohort 3 recovered participants were defined by two consecutive negative NP/OP PCR tests, healthcare professional clearance, or symptom resolution. Mobile phlebotomists in the prospective study collected whole blood, serum and a nasopharyngeal or oropharyngeal swab from every participant. Over an approximately 2-month period, participants in the prospective study had the option of providing additional blood draws and questionnaires. Blood samples from the prospective study were shipped frozen or at room temperature prior to DNA extraction.

The specimen was PBMCs or T cells enriched from blood (not recorded which). The chain joins TRBV6-5 to TRBJ1-1; the best D guess is TRBD1, with 5 bases matching. The receptor comes from a man between 45 and 60 years old who had recovered from COVID-19. The nucleotide sequence reads TGTGCCAGCAGACTGGGGCCCATGAACACTGAAGCTTTCTTT. This is translated as CASRLGPMNTEAFF.